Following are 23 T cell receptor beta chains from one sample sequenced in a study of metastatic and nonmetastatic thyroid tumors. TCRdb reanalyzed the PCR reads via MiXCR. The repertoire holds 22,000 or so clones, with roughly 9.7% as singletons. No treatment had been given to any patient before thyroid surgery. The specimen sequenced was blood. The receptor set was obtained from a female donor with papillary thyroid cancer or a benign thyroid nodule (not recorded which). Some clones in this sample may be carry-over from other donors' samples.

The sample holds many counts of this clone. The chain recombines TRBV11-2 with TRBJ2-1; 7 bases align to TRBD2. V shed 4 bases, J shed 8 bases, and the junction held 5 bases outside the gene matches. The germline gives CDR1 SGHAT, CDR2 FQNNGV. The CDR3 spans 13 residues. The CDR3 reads CASSSRTRHEQFF. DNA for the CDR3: TGTGCCAGCAGCTCGCGGACTAGACATGAGCAGTTCTTC.

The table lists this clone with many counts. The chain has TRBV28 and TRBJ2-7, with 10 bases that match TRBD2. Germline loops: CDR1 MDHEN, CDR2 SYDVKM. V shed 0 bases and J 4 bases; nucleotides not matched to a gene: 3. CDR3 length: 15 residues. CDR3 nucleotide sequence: TGTGCCAGCAGTTTATGGGCTAGCGGGAGATACGAGCAGTACTTC. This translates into CASSLWASGRYEQYF.

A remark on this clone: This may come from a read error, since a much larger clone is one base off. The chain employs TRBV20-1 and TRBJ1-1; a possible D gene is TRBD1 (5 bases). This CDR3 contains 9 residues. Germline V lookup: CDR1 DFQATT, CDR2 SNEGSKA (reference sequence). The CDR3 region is CKLDTESFF. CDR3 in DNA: TGCAAGTTGGACACCGAATCTTTCTTT.

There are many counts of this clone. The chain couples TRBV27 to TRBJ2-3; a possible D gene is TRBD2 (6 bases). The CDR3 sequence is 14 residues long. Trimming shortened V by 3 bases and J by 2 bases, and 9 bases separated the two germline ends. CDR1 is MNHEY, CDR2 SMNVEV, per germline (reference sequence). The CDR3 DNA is TGTGCCAGCAGTTTCGGCGGGGCCACAGATACGCAGTATTTT. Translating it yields CASSFGGATDTQYF.

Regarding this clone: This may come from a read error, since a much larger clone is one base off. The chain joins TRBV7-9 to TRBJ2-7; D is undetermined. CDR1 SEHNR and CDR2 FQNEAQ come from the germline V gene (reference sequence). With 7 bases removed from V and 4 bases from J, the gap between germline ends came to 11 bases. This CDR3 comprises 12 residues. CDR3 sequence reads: CASIRTDYEQYF. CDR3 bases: TGTGCCAGCATTCGAACAGATTACGAGCAGTACTTC.

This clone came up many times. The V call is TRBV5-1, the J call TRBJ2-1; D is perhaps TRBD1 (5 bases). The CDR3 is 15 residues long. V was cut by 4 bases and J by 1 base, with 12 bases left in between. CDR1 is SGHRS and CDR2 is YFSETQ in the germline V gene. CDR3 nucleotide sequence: TGCGCCAGCAGCACTGACAGCCGATCCTACAATGAGCAGTTCTTC. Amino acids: CASSTDSRSYNEQFF.

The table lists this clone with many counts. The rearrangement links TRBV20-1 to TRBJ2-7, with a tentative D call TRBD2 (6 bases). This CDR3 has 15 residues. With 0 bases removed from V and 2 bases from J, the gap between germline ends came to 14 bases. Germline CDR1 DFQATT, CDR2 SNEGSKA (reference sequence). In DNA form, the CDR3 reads TGCAGTGCTAGAGATGATGGCGGGGTAACCTACGAGCAGTACTTC. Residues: CSARDDGGVTYEQYF.

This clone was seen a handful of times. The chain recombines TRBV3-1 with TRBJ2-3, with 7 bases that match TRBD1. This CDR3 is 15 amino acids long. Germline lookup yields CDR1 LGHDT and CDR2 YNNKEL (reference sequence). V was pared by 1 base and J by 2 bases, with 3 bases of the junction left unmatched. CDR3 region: CASSQGQGDTDTQYF. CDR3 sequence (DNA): TGTGCCAGCAGCCAAGGACAGGGCGACACAGATACGCAGTATTTT.

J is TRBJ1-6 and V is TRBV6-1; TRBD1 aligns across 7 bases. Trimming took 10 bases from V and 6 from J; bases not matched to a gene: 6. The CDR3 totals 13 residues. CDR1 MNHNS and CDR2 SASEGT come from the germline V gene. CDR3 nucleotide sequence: TGTGCCACCGGGGACAGTTTTAATTCACCCCTCCACTTT. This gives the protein CATGDSFNSPLHF.

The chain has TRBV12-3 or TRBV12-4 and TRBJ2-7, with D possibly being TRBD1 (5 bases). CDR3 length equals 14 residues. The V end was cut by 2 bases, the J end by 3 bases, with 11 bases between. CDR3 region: CASSLPRANYEQYF. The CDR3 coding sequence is TGTGCCAGCAGTTTACCCAGGGCAAACTACGAGCAGTACTTC.

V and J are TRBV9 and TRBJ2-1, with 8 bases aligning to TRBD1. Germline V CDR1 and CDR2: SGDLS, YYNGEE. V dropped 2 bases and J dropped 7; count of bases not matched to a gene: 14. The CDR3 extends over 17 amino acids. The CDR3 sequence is CASSVFLGQGARNEQFF. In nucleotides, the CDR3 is TGTGCCAGCAGCGTTTTTCTTGGGCAGGGGGCGAGAAATGAGCAGTTCTTC. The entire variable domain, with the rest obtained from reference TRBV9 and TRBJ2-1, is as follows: DSGVTQTPKHLITATGQRVTLRCSPRSGDLSVYWYQQSLDQGLQFLIQYYNGEERAKGNILERFSAQQFPDLHSELNLSSLELGDSALYFCASSVFLGQGARNEQFFGPGTRLTVL.

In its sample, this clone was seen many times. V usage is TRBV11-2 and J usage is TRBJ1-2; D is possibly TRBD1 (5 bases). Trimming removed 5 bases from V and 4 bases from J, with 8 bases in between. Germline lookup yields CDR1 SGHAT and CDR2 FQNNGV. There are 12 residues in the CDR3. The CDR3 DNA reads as TGTGCCAGCAGCCGGGACGGCTATGGCTACACCTTC. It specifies CASSRDGYGYTF.

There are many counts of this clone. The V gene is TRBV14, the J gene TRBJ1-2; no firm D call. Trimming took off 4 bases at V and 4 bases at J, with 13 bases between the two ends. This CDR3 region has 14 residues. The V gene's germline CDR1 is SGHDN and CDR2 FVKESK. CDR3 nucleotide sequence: TGTGCCAGCAGCCCGGACCTGATGAGCTATGGCTACACCTTC. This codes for CASSPDLMSYGYTF.

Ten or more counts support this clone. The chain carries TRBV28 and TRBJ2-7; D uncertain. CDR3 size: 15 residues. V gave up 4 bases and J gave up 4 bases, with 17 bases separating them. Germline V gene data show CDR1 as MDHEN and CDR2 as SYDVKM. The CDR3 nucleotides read TGTGCCAGCAGTTCCCCCCCACTTAAGGCATACGAGCAGTACTTC. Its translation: CASSSPPLKAYEQYF.

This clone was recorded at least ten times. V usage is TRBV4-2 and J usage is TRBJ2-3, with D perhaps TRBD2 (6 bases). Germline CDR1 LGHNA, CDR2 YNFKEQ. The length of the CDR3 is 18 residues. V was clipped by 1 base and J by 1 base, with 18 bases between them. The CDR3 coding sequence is TGTGCCAGCAGCCAAGTCCGGGAGAGGGAGATTGGCACAGATACGCAGTATTTT. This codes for CASSQVREREIGTDTQYF.

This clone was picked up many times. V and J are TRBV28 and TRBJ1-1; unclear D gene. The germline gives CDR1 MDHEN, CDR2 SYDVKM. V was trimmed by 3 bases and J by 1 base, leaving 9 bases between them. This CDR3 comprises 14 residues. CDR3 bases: TGTGCCAGCAGTTTGGAGGGTGGGAACACTGAAGCTTTCTTT. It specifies CASSLEGGNTEAFF.

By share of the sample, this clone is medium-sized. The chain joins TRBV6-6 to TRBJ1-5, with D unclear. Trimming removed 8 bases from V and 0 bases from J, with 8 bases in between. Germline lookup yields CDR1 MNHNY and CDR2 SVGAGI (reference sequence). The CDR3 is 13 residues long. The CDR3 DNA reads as TGTGCCAGCGTTACGGGTAGCAATCAGCCCCAGCATTTT. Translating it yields CASVTGSNQPQHF.

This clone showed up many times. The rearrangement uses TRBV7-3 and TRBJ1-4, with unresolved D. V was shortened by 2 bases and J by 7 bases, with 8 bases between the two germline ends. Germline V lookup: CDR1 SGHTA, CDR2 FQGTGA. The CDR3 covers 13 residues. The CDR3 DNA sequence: TGTGCCAGCAGCTTAGAGGGAGGTGAAAAACTGTTTTTT. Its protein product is CASSLEGGEKLFF.

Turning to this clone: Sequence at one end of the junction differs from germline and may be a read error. The CDR3 here is CASREEGQGSYEQYF. The CDR3, as DNA: TGTGCCAGCAGAGAAGAGGGACAGGGCTCCTACGAGCAGTACTTC. The chain joins TRBV6-1 to TRBJ2-7; 9 nucleotides agree with TRBD1. The germline CDR1 and CDR2 sequences are MNHNS and SASEGT. The length of the CDR3 is 15 residues.

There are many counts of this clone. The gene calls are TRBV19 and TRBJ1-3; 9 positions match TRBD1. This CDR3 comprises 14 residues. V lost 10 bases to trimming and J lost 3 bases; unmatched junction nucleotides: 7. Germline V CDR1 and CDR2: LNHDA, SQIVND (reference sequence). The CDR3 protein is CATAQGAFGNTIYF. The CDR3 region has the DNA TGTGCCACCGCACAGGGGGCCTTTGGAAACACCATATATTTT.

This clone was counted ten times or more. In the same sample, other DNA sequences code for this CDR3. The CDR3 sequence: CASSAGQGGSPLHF. The CDR3 bases are TGTGCCAGCAGCGCCGGACAGGGGGGATCACCCCTCCACTTT. The chain carries TRBV9 and TRBJ1-6; 10 bases line up with TRBD1. There are 14 residues in the CDR3. CDR1 and CDR2 (germline): SGDLS, YYNGEE. The trim removed 3 bases at V and 10 bases at J, leaving 4 bases unmatched.

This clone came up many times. The CDR3 sequence is CASSLAGRAYEQYF. CDR3 DNA: TGCGCCAGCAGCTTAGCGGGACGGGCCTACGAGCAGTACTTC. V gene TRBV10-2 combines with J gene TRBJ2-7, with 8 bases identical to TRBD2. J lost 2 bases, V lost 6 bases, and 6 bases had no gene match. In germline, CDR1 is WSHSY, CDR2 SAAADI. The CDR3 length is 14 residues.

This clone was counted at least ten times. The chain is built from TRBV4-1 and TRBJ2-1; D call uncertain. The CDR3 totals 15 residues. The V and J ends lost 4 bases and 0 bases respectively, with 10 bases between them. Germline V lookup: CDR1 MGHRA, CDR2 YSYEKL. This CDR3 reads CASSLYINSYNEQFF. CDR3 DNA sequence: TGCGCCAGCAGCCTTTATATTAACTCCTACAATGAGCAGTTCTTC.